In this sample, the clone carrying this T cell receptor beta chain turned up a few times. Its antigen is unidentified. The authors ran a second PCR of 7 to 11 cycles using a sample-barcoded 5' primer and a J-beta primer mix. One entry per CDR3 protein, called by TCRdb with MiXCR from the 5' RACE reads. The sample shows under 2,000,000 distinct CDR3 sequences, about 50% of them seen only once. The sample comes from a study of blood T cells in healthy people across ages. General study findings and limits: Estimated diversity, derived from one million T cells, was regarded as an underestimate.

CDR1 is DFQATT and CDR2 is SNEGSKA in the germline V gene (reference sequence). This CDR3 contains 15 residues. The ends lost 0 bases at V and 6 bases at J; junction bases unmatched: 9. Sequenced: blood. This sequence was found in a woman between 40 and 55 years old in good health. The J gene is TRBJ2-7, the V gene TRBV20-1, with TRBD1 identical over 9 bases. The CDR3 bases are TGCAGTGCTAGAGAGGGGGGACAGGGCAAGGGCGAGCAGTACTTC. This sequence encodes CSAREGGQGKGEQYF.